This T cell receptor beta chain stems from a study of blood T cell repertoires in COVID-19 (TCRdb year 2020). For the study in its entirety: The collaborator samples originated in the United States, Italy and Spain and spanned the acute and convalescent phases of COVID-19. Samples were obtained from the ongoing ImmuneRACE study (first 160 participants) and from about 1,300 subjects provided by 6 global collaborators. Where HLA class I and class II types were available, the types were taken from metadata supplied by the sample provider, not from assay-based typing. Nearly every sample came with metadata listing a de-identified subject ID, COVID-19 status, age in years and sex. Subjects who had been exposed to COVID-19, were actively infected with it, or had recovered from it provided the deeply sampled blood TCRbeta repertoires that made up the dataset. The prospective study material was composed of cDNA or gDNA derived from T cells, B-cell-depleted T cells, or PBMCs. The repertoires were released in a freely available public database meant as a resource for research on the immune response to SARS-CoV-2. General findings and caveats noted by the study authors: How much clinical and demographic metadata was included differed by source and by participant, and the metadata was provided uncurated.

About this clone itself: Its specific antigen is unknown. No quality values exist for individual bases; no much larger clone is one base distant.

Samples from volunteer blood donors who had recovered from COVID-19 were contributed by a second Seattle source. The collaborating institutions used their own protocols to collect whole blood in K2EDTA tubes. For TCRbeta analysis, collaborators shipped samples as frozen whole blood, isolated PBMCs, or DNA extracted from either of those sample types. TCRbeta CDR3 regions were amplified from genomic DNA using the immunoSEQ Assay, a bias-controlled multiplex PCR. The original pipeline was this. The number of nucleated cells in each sample was estimated from the amplification of reference gene primers within the assay. To quantify the absolute abundance of each unique TCRbeta CDR3 rearrangement, sequence reads were collapsed and filtered. For each sample, productive Simpson clonality was calculated as the square root of Simpson's diversity index across productive rearrangements. TCRdb re-hosts the immuneACCESS table, in-frame sequences only. Its copies lack some clones; in the studies checked, an unresolved V gene accounts for under half of them, and the cause for the rest is not known. Clone size and the V and J calls come from that table; the DNA yielded D and trimming. This sample gives about 240,000 clones in total; 87% of them show up just once. The ten largest make up roughly 7% of the sample.

The germline V gene supplies CDR1 MGHDK and CDR2 SYGVNS. The CDR3 spans 16 residues, from the cysteine through the phenylalanine. The retained sequence is limited to the CDR3, 48 bases, with the frame set at the first base. The germline V end is reduced by 4 bases and the J end by 4 bases; junction bases left unmatched: 12. What was sequenced was peripheral blood. The chain links TRBV25-1 with TRBJ2-5, and 7 junctional nucleotides match TRBD2. This receptor was obtained from a man in his fifties or sixties who had recovered from COVID-19. The CDR3 protein sequence reads: CASSAFHSGEGETQYF. The sequenced DNA is TGTGCCAGCAGTGCCTTCCACTCGGGGGAGGGAGAGACCCAGTACTTC.